Described below is a single T cell receptor (beta chain) sequence and its context. It has no known antigen specificity. A much larger clone differs from this one at a single base, so this may be a read error. Stable Graves' hyperthyroidism was defined as the absence of progression to ophthalmopathy over 18 months of follow-up. Hyperthyroidism patients were aged 18 to 65 years and newly diagnosed, with disease duration of less than 2 months. Patients with uncontrolled infections, other autoimmune diseases, pregnancy or lactation were excluded. Clinical symptoms, serum thyroxine and TRAb, thyroid ultrasound, and orbital computed tomography formed the basis for the diagnoses. PBMCs were isolated from more than 8 ml of fresh peripheral blood by Ficoll-Paque density gradient centrifugation. Trizol reagent was used to extract total RNA, and RNA quality was then checked on an Agilent 2100 Bioanalyzer. Reading the germline V gene (reference sequence) gives CDR1 LGHDT and CDR2 YNNKEL. Germline trimming amounts to 6 bases on V and 7 bases on J, with 5 as the count of junction bases outside the gene matches. Reading from cysteine to phenylalanine, the CDR3 counts 15 amino acids. Only the CDR3 part of the read is kept: 45 bases, read in frame from the first base.

The sample belongs to a study of T cells in Graves' hyperthyroidism and ophthalmopathy (dated 2019 in TCRdb). Study-wide context: Peripheral blood was sampled at the time of initial diagnosis, prior to any treatment. An independent validation cohort of 18 to 20 hyperthyroidism patients and about 16 patients who later progressed to ophthalmopathy tested prospective prediction of ophthalmopathy. Thyroid tissue and blood T-cell repertoires from roughly 6 Graves' hyperthyroidism patients were also compared in the study. The paper describes TCR Vbeta CDR3 sequencing of some 130 peripheral blood samples, made up of fewer than 50 ophthalmopathy patients, some 76 hyperthyroidism patients and about 17 progressor patients. A discovery cohort of about 100 patients, 43 with Graves' ophthalmopathy and fewer than 65 with stable Graves' hyperthyroidism, was used to find distinguishing TCR V-J signatures. After sampling, hyperthyroidism patients received methimazole starting at 30 mg daily, and ophthalmopathy patients received high-dose intravenous methylprednisolone. For training and testing, the 95 to 100 patients in the discovery cohort were randomly divided in a 7:3 ratio. Study-level results and caveats: Sample size was not statistically predetermined, and blinding of investigators to group allocation was not performed. A 13 V-J signature model separated ophthalmopathy from stable hyperthyroidism, with 87.88% sensitivity and 81% to 83% specificity in cross-validation and 80%/75% in testing. In validation, progression to ophthalmopathy was predicted by the model with 55% to 71% sensitivity and about 72% specificity, a median of approximately 6.5 months before onset. Blood samples also contained most of the expanded thyroid clonotypes (frequency above 0.001), which suggests that blood repertoires may reflect thyroid immune responses.

The TCR beta CDR3 regions were amplified from the RNA transcripts. A first-round RT-PCR of the TCR CDR3 used the HTBI primer set with the Qiagen OneStep RT-PCR kit. The libraries were constructed in a second round of multiplex PCR and then size-selected and purified. Paired-end sequencing of the libraries was performed with 100 bp reads on an Illumina HiSeq2000. The study's processing was this. SOAPnuke was used to process the raw data, removing reads that contained adapters or uncalled bases, had a mean Phred below 15, or lacked an exact match to the constant primer or identifier. COPE v1.2.5 was used to merge the high-quality paired reads, and each unique nucleotide sequence was defined as a clonotype. MiTCR v1.1 was used to align clonotypes to the IMGT TRBV, TRBD and TRBJ reference segments. The analysis was restricted to V-J combinations with a frequency above 0.0001, which together covered 99% to 99.2% of the repertoires. A TCS score was defined as the ratio between F50 (clonal expansion) and ExV (chaos), using BLOSUM62-based TCRdist between CDR3 peptides within each V-J. Welch's t-statistics and random forest reduced roughly 540 V-J features to about 12, which were used in a naive Bayes classifier (R e1071). The public reads were run again by TCRdb, first through fastp at Q25 and then through MiXCR, and only productive beta chains were kept. Identical CDR3 protein sequences are pooled into one entry, listed with their most common genes and DNA. TCRdb, not the authors, supplied the V and J calls. This sample gives about 400,000 distinct CDR3 sequences in total; less than 20% of them show up just once. The leading ten clones occupy approximately 7.5% of the sample.

Sequenced input: blood. The receptor was isolated from a woman between 18 and 29 years old with Graves' hyperthyroidism. The rearranged segments are TRBV3-1 and TRBJ1-6, and 11 junction bases match TRBD1. The CDR3 region reads CASRGQGVRNSPLHF. The DNA reads as follows: TGTGCCAGCAGGGGACAGGGGGTTCGGAATTCACCCCTCCACTTT.